The following is a TCR beta chain sequence with its context. The sample is drawn from a study of technical replicates of blood from several donors. This CDR3 spans 13 amino acids. Germline V lookup: CDR1 MNHNS, CDR2 SASEGT. Between the trimmed V and J ends, which lost 6 bases and 0 bases, there was a span of 8 bases. Assay used: immunoSEQ multiplex PCR; TCRdb lists only in-frame clones, some missing. The sample carries around 97,000 clones, about 95% recorded once. Input material: T cells isolated from PBMCs. The gene calls are TRBV6-1 and TRBJ1-1; D is perhaps TRBD1 (6 bases). This receptor was taken from a human donor in good health. DNA of the CDR3: TGTGCCAGCAGACAGGGATTGAACACTGAAGCTTTCTTT. The encoded protein is CASRQGLNTEAFF.